These T cell receptor beta chains were read from a single sample in a study of cytomegalovirus exposure and HLA in healthy donors. Sequencing used immunoSEQ multiplex PCR; TCRdb keeps in-frame clones, though not all of them. The sample consists of some 170,000 clones, about 86% of them appearing once. Source material: PBMCs. These receptors all come from a woman aged 25-40 years in good health and CMV-seronegative. Each CDR3 is given with its conserved first and last residue. A D gene is named only where the DNA matches it firmly. Expanded clones get a size class; other rows say once, few or many, or leave the size out.

clone_size j_call v_call d_call cdr3_nt cdr3_aa
. TRBJ2-7 TRBV18 TRBD1 TGTGCCAGCTCCCCAGGACAGGGATGGACCTACGAGCAGTACTTC CASSPGQGWTYEQYF
. TRBJ2-6 TRBV23-1 . TGCGCCAGCAGGTTCCAGGGTTTTTGCAACTGGGCCAACGTCCTGACTTTC CASRFQGFCNWANVLTF
. TRBJ2-7 TRBV27 . TGTGCCAGCTCTGGGAGCCCGGGAGCTCCGGTTTACGAGCAGTACTTC CASSGSPGAPVYEQYF
once TRBJ2-7 TRBV9 TRBD2 TGTGCCAGCAGCGTCCTAGCGGCGAACTACGAGCAGTACTTC CASSVLAANYEQYF
few TRBJ1-5 TRBV6-6 TRBD1 TGTGCCAGCAGCTCGAGTACAGGGGGCAGACAGCCCCAGCATTTT CASSSSTGGRQPQHF
. TRBJ1-2 TRBV2 . TGTGCCAGCAGTGAGGACAGAGGGTCAGGCTACACCTTC CASSEDRGSGYTF
. TRBJ2-2 TRBV2 TRBD1 TGTGCCGGAACAGGGGACCCCACCGGGGAGCTGTTTTTT CAGTGDPTGELFF
. TRBJ2-3 TRBV2 . TGTGCCGGTAGCGAAAACACAGATACGCAGTATTTT CAGSENTDTQYF
. TRBJ2-2 TRBV27 . TGTGCCAGCAGTTTTTGGGGGGTAGGCACCGGGGAGCTGTTTTTT CASSFWGVGTGELFF
. TRBJ2-7 TRBV27 . TGTGCCACGTCGCCTGGCCTAGCTGACGAGCAGTACTTC CATSPGLADEQYF
. TRBJ1-1 TRBV5-1 TRBD1 TGCGCCAGCAGCTTGGTTTCCGGACAGGGAGTCGGGAACACTGAAGCTTTCTTT CASSLVSGQGVGNTEAFF
. TRBJ2-3 TRBV5-1 TRBD1 TGCGCCAGCAGCGTCGGGACAGGGTATGCAGATACGCAGTATTTT CASSVGTGYADTQYF
. TRBJ2-3 TRBV6-5 TRBD1 TGTGCCAGCAGAACACAGGGGTACAACACAGATACGCAGTATTTT CASRTQGYNTDTQYF
. TRBJ2-1 TRBV19 . TGTGCCAGTTGTAGGAGTCCACAAATCGGTGAGCAGTTCTTC CASCRSPQIGEQFF
. TRBJ2-4 TRBV9 . TGTGCCAGCAGCTCCGAGACAGGTTGTCAGTACTTC CASSSETGCQYF
. TRBJ1-3 TRBV7-9 . TGTGCCAGCAGCTTGCAGGCCGGACTTGGAAACACCATATATTTT CASSLQAGLGNTIYF
. TRBJ1-3 TRBV10-3 . TGTGCCATCAGTCTCCTGAGGAGGGGTCGAGTTGACACCATATATTTT CAISLLRRGRVDTIYF
few TRBJ2-7 TRBV4-2 TRBD2 TGTGCCAGCAGCCAAGTTCGGGAGTCCTCTAGCGGGAGTTTGGGAGGCCTACCGCCCTACGAGCAGTACTTC CASSQVRESSSGSLGGLPPYEQYF
. TRBJ2-7 TRBV19 TRBD1 TGTGCCAGTAGTATAGGGACAGGGGGCGAGCAGTACTTC CASSIGTGGEQYF
. TRBJ1-5 TRBV19 . TGTGCCAGTAGTCCCCTCCCCCCCCAGCCCCAGCATTTT CASSPLPPQPQHF
. TRBJ1-1 TRBV9 . TGTGCCAGCAGCGTATCGCTGGAGAGCACTGAAGCTTTCTTT CASSVSLESTEAFF
. TRBJ2-2 TRBV28 TRBD2 TGTGCCAGCGGACGACTAGCGGGGGGGACCGGGGAGCTGTTTTTT CASGRLAGGTGELFF
. TRBJ1-2 TRBV6-5 . TGTGCCAGCAGTTACCGGGGGACCGAGGCTTATGGCTACACCTTC CASSYRGTEAYGYTF
. TRBJ2-3 TRBV27 . TGTGCCAGCAGTTTCAGGGTCCTTAGCACAGATACGCAGTATTTT CASSFRVLSTDTQYF
. TRBJ2-5 TRBV18 . TGTGCCAGCTCACTCGAGACAGTTCAAGAGACCCAGTACTTC CASSLETVQETQYF
few TRBJ2-1 TRBV21-1 . TGTGCCAGCAGCAAATGGACAGGACGGGAGCAGTTCTTC CASSKWTGREQFF
. TRBJ2-7 TRBV29-1 TRBD1 TGCAGCGTTGTACAGGGGGAGCAGTACTTC CSVVQGEQYF
. TRBJ1-2 TRBV2 . TGTGCCAGCAGTGAAGGGGGACTTGTGTATGGCTACACCTTC CASSEGGLVYGYTF
. TRBJ2-7 TRBV28 . TGTGCCAGCAGTAAGCCTCGGGGGACCTCCTACGAGCAGTACTTC CASSKPRGTSYEQYF
. TRBJ2-5 TRBV28 . TGTGCCAGCAGAAGCAACCCAGACACAAGAGTTACCCAGTACTTC CASRSNPDTRVTQYF